Following are 22 T cell receptor beta chains from one sample sequenced in a study of human thymus T cells (dated by TCRdb to 2018 to 2020). To prepare the library, the immunoSEQ multiplex PCR assay was applied. TCRdb's version of the immuneACCESS table is confined to in-frame rearrangements and falls short of the full clone set. An unresolved V gene accounts for under half of the shortfall where checked; the remainder is of unknown origin. This sample gives about 78,000 clones in total; 95% to 98% of them show up just once. The ten top clones hold 0.025% to 0.04% of the sample. The thymus tissue came from surgical resects taken out during corrective cardiac surgery. The sample consisted of thymus tissue. The receptors derive from a boy in the first two years of life with a congenital heart defect but otherwise immunologically healthy.

V and J are TRBV27 and TRBJ2-3, with 9 bases lining up with TRBD2. Trimming cost V 2 bases and J 3 bases; bases outside gene matches: 3. The CDR3 is 15 amino acids. CDR1 MNHEY and CDR2 SMNVEV come from the germline V gene (reference sequence). CDR3 nucleotide sequence: TGTGCCAGCAGTTTAGCGGGAGGGAATACAGATACGCAGTATTTT. It specifies CASSLAGGNTDTQYF.

The chain recombines TRBV9 with TRBJ2-5; either TRBD1 or TRBD2 may fit D (5 bases each). Looked up from germline, CDR1 is SGDLS and CDR2 is YYNGEE. V lost 4 bases, J lost 2 bases, and 15 bases lay in between. The CDR3 has 15 amino acids. CDR3 nucleotides: TGTGCCAGCAGCCCCCCGGGACGGAAACAAGAGACCCAGTACTTC. This encodes CASSPPGRKQETQYF.

The rearrangement links TRBV11-1 to TRBJ2-6; either TRBD1 or TRBD2 may fit D (6 bases each). Germline CDR1 reads SGHAT; CDR2 reads FQDESV (reference sequence). V was trimmed by 5 bases and J by 4 bases, leaving 18 bases between them. There are 17 residues in the CDR3. The CDR3 spells CASSQRPRGPGANVLTF. For the CDR3, the DNA is TGTGCCAGCAGCCAAAGACCCCGGGGGCCCGGGGCCAACGTCCTGACTTTC.

This sequence joins TRBV29-1 and TRBJ2-6; 11 positions agree with TRBD1. Germline assignment: CDR1 SQVTM and CDR2 ANQGSEA. The junction had 10 bases not matched to a gene; V was cut back by 7 bases and J by 2 bases. The CDR3 is 17 residues long. CDR3 sequence reads: CSAGGGQGVAGANVLTF. Written as DNA, the CDR3 is TGCAGCGCCGGAGGGGGACAGGGGGTTGCTGGGGCCAACGTCCTGACTTTC.

The chain is built from TRBV12-1 and TRBJ1-5; the table's D call TRBD1 went unverified against the DNA. TRBV12-1 is noted as a pseudogene. This CDR3 comprises 14 residues. The CDR3, as DNA: TGTGCCAGCAGCCCTGACAGGGGGAATCAGCCCCAGCATTTT. As protein: CASSPDRGNQPQHF.

DNA for the CDR3: TGCAGCGTTTTGAGAGCCGGGACAGAGAACACCGGGGAGCTGTTTTTT. As protein: CSVLRAGTENTGELFF. The chain carries TRBV29-1 and TRBJ2-2; TRBD1 matches at 7 bases. Germline V gene lookup returns CDR1 SQVTM and CDR2 ANQGSEA. The CDR3 has 16 residues. V gave up 5 bases and J gave up 1 base; unmatched junction bases: 10.

The chain joins TRBV5-6 to TRBJ1-4; D not resolved. CDR1 is SGHDT and CDR2 is YYEEEE in the germline V gene. The CDR3 spans 15 residues. Trimming stripped 4 bases from V and 4 bases from J, with 14 bases between. CDR3 nucleotide sequence: TGTGCCAGCAGCCCTGCGGCAGGAGATAATGAAAAACTGTTTTTT. Protein product: CASSPAAGDNEKLFF.

V is TRBV6-1 and J is TRBJ1-5, with TRBD1 as a possible D gene (6 bases). Trimming removed 10 bases at V and 4 bases at J, with 14 bases between. Germline CDR1 is MNHNS and CDR2 is SASEGT. CDR3 length equals 13 residues. The CDR3 is CAITGPRNQPQHF. Here the CDR3 DNA reads TGTGCCATTACAGGGCCAAGGAATCAGCCCCAGCATTTT.

CDR3 sequence reads: CASSAGLNTEAFF. Written as DNA, the CDR3 is TGTGCCAGTAGTGCCGGATTGAACACTGAAGCTTTCTTT. This chain joins TRBV19 and TRBJ1-1; no clear D gene. Trimming pared 5 bases from V and 0 bases from J, leaving 7 bases between. The length of the CDR3 is 13 residues. Germline V CDR1 and CDR2: LNHDA, SQIVND (reference sequence). The full variable domain, with the rest looked up from reference TRBV19 and TRBJ1-1, is DGGITQSPKYLFRKEGQNVTLSCEQNLNHDAMYWYRQDPGQGLRLIYYSQIVNDFQKGDIAEGYSVSREKKESFPLTVTSAQKNPTAFYLCASSAGLNTEAFFGQGTRLTVV.

This chain joins TRBV6-1 and TRBJ1-2; D is uncertain. The CDR3 extends over 11 amino acids. V was pared by 5 bases and J by 5 bases, with 6 bases between. CDR1 is MNHNS, CDR2 SASEGT, per germline. CDR3 region: CASSQIYGYTF. CDR3 DNA sequence: TGTGCCAGCAGTCAGATTTATGGCTACACCTTC.

The chain recombines TRBV6-4 with TRBJ2-1, with D tentatively TRBD2 (6 bases). V shed 7 bases and J shed 7 bases, with 14 bases lying between them. The CDR3 consists of 13 residues. Germline CDR1 is MRHNA and CDR2 is SNTAGT. CDR3 sequence: CASKPPGGNEQFF. CDR3 DNA: TGTGCCAGCAAGCCTCCTGGGGGGAATGAGCAGTTCTTC.

V gene TRBV9 combines with J gene TRBJ1-2; 8 bases are shared with TRBD1. Trimming cost V 4 bases and J 8 bases; bases outside gene matches: 19. CDR1 and CDR2 from the germline V gene are SGDLS and YYNGEE. CDR3 length: 17 amino acids. The DNA for the CDR3 is TGTGCCAGCAGCCCAAAGCCGGACAGGGTTAAGGCCGGGGGCTACACCTTC. It codes for CASSPKPDRVKAGGYTF.

This clone has a single count. The CDR3 sequence: CASSLGAGIHSPLHF. The CDR3 DNA is TGTGCCAGCAGCTTGGGGGCGGGCATCCATTCACCCCTCCACTTT. The rearrangement uses TRBV11-2 and TRBJ1-6; the D gene is possibly TRBD1 (6 bases). V was clipped by 3 bases and J by 8 bases, with 14 bases between them. The CDR3 totals 15 residues. Germline assignment: CDR1 SGHAT and CDR2 FQNNGV.

The chain carries TRBV4-3 and TRBJ1-4, with D uncertain. Trimming cost V 6 bases and J 8 bases, with 19 bases left between them. The germline gives CDR1 LGHNA, CDR2 YSLEER. The CDR3 loop spans 15 amino acids. This chain's CDR3 is CASRQTVNGLEKLFF. The CDR3 bases are TGCGCCAGCAGACAGACGGTTAATGGGCTCGAAAAACTGTTTTTT.

V usage is TRBV6-1 and J usage is TRBJ2-3, with TRBD2 identical over 8 bases. V shed 6 bases, J shed 1 base, and the junction held 3 bases outside the gene matches. This CDR3 is built from 14 residues. Germline V gene data show CDR1 as MNHNS and CDR2 as SASEGT. The CDR3 region is CASRTSGGTDTQYF. The CDR3 nucleotides are TGTGCCAGCAGAACTAGCGGAGGCACAGATACGCAGTATTTT.

The rearrangement joins TRBV7-3 to TRBJ2-5; tentative D call: TRBD2 (5 bases). V dropped 5 bases and J dropped 1 base, with 17 bases sitting between them. CDR3 size: 16 residues. Germline CDR1 reads SGHTA; CDR2 reads FQGTGA. The CDR3 here is CASSRPRADPQETQYF. DNA for the CDR3: TGTGCCAGCAGCCGCCCAAGAGCGGATCCCCAAGAGACCCAGTACTTC.

This CDR3 is CASSPHLRLAVYEQYF. CDR3 DNA: TGTGCCAGCAGCCCTCATCTGAGACTAGCGGTCTACGAGCAGTACTTC. J is TRBJ2-7 and V is TRBV4-2; 9 bases match TRBD2. Per the germline V gene, CDR1 is LGHNA and CDR2 is YNFKEQ. The CDR3 extends over 16 amino acids. V gave up 4 bases and J gave up 3 bases; unmatched junction bases: 10.

V gene TRBV7-2 combines with J gene TRBJ2-5, with TRBD1 identical over 11 bases. CDR1 is SGHTA and CDR2 is FQGNSA in the germline V gene. The CDR3 has 14 amino acids. Trimming cost V 6 bases and J 4 bases; bases outside gene matches: 4. CDR3 sequence reads: CASRPDRGRETQYF. The CDR3 bases are TGTGCCAGCAGGCCGGACAGGGGGCGAGAGACCCAGTACTTC.

J is TRBJ1-1 and V is TRBV6-5; no clear D gene. The CDR3 is 12 amino acids. The ends were cut back, 5 bases at V and 1 base at J, with 5 bases in the middle. Germline lookup yields CDR1 MNHEY and CDR2 SVGAGI. In DNA, the CDR3 is TGTGCCAGCAGTCACCAGAACACTGAAGCTTTCTTT. This sequence encodes CASSHQNTEAFF.

The chain carries TRBV11-3 and TRBJ1-3; a possible D gene is TRBD1 (5 bases). Trimming removed 5 bases at V and 2 bases at J, with 13 bases between. CDR3 length: 15 residues. Germline values: CDR1 SGHNT, CDR2 YENEEA. The chain's CDR3 is CASSALGRAGNTIYF. CDR3 coding DNA: TGTGCCAGCAGCGCTTTGGGCAGGGCTGGAAACACCATATATTTT.

The chain combines TRBV7-9 with TRBJ2-7; no reliable D call. The V end was cut by 2 bases, the J end by 3 bases, with 8 bases between. Germline values: CDR1 SEHNR, CDR2 FQNEAQ (reference sequence). The CDR3 runs 13 residues. The CDR3, as DNA: TGTGCCAGCAGCTTATTTCTTAACTACGAGCAGTACTTC. This sequence encodes CASSLFLNYEQYF.

The V gene is TRBV7-2, the J gene TRBJ2-7; the D is unclear. The CDR3 extends over 14 amino acids. Germline CDR1 SGHTA, CDR2 FQGNSA. V dropped 6 bases and J dropped 5 bases, with 17 bases sitting between them. CDR3 sequence: CASSLHARHDEQYF. The CDR3 bases are TGTGCCAGCAGTTTACACGCCCGGCACGACGAGCAGTACTTC.